This T cell receptor beta chain was sequenced in a study of blood T cell repertoires in COVID-19. For the study at large: PBMCs, B-cell-depleted T cells, or T cells were the source of the cDNA or gDNA that made up the material.

This table comes from immunoSEQ multiplex PCR, and its TCRdb copy is limited to in-frame clones, with some not included. The sample lists about 180,000 clones; 84% were seen once. This CDR3 region has 11 residues. Germline CDR1 reads ENHRY; CDR2 reads SYGVKD. V shed 10 bases and J shed 2 bases, with 8 bases lying between them. Cohorts were based on clinical histories the participants reported. The sequence was obtained from a man aged 50 or older who had recovered from COVID-19. The sequencing sample was made of PBMCs or T cells enriched from blood (not recorded which). V is TRBV10-3 and J is TRBJ2-5; TRBD2 might be the D (6 bases). CDR3 bases: TGTGCCACCGGACTACAAGAGACCCAGTACTTC. Amino acids: CATGLQETQYF.